This TCR beta chain stems from a study of CD8+ T cells in alopecia areata. Study-level information: Tofacitinib administration persisted for 6 to 18 months, succeeded by 6 months off drug.

The treatment is: oral pan-JAK inhibitor, 5-10 mg twice daily. This clone has just a few counts. What it recognizes is unknown. RNA was extracted and reverse transcribed into cDNA as the sequencing template. Clones were sequenced by immunoSEQ multiplex PCR, and TCRdb holds only the in-frame ones, with some missing. The sample holds over 120,000 clones; 45% to 60% are singletons and the top ten take about 15%. Trimming took 5 bases from V and 2 from J, leaving 10 bases between them. Germline-derived CDR1 and CDR2 are MGHRA and YSYEKL. The length of the CDR3 is 15 residues. Study findings and constraints: Among the top 100, expanded CD8+ clones, as well as scalp clonality, were significantly decreased by tofacitinib.

V and J are TRBV4-1 and TRBJ2-6, with D tentatively TRBD1 (6 bases). Sequences were derived from CD8+ T cells sorted from blood, sampled at week 4, from a patient treated with tofacitinib. This clonotype was sampled from a human donor with alopecia areata. CDR3: CASSYRVTGANVLTF. In nucleotides, the CDR3 is TGCGCCAGCAGCTACAGGGTCACTGGGGCCAACGTCCTGACTTTC.